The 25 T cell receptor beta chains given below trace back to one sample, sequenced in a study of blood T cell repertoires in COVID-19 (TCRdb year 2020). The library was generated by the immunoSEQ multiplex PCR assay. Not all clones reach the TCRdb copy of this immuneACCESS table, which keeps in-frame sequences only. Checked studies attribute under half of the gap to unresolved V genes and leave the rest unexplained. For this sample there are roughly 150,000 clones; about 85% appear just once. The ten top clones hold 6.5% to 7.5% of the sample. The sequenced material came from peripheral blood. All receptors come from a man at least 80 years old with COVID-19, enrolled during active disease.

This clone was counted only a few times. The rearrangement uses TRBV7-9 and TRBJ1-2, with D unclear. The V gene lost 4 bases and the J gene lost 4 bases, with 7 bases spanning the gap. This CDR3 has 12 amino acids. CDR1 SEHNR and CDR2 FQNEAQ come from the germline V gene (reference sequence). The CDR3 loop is CASSSVSYGYTF. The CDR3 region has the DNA TGTGCCAGCAGCTCGGTGTCCTATGGCTACACCTTC.

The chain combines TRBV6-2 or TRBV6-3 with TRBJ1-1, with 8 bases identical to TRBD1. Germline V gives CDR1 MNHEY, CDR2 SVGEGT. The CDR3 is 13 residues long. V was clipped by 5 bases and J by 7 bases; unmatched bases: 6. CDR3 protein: CASSRGQAFEAFF. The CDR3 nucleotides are TGTGCCAGCAGTCGGGGACAGGCTTTTGAAGCTTTCTTT.

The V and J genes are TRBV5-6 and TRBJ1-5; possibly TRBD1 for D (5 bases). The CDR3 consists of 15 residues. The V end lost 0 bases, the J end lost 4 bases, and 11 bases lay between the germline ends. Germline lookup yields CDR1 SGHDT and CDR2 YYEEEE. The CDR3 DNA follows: TGTGCCAGCAGCTTGGGCAGGGAAAGGAATCAGCCCCAGCATTTT. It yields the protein CASSLGRERNQPQHF.

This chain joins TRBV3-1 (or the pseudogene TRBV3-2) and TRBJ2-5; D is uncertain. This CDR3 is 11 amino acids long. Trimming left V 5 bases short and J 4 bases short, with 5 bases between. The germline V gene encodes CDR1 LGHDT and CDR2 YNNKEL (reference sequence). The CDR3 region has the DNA TGTGCCAGCAGCAATCTAGAGACCCAGTACTTC. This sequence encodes CASSNLETQYF.

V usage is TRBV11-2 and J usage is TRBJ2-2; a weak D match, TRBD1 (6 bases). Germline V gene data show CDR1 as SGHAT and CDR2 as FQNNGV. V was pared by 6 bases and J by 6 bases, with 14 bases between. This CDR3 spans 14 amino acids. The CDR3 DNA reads TGTGCCAGCAGTTTCTCCAGGGGCGCCGGGGAGCTGTTTTTT. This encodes CASSFSRGAGELFF.

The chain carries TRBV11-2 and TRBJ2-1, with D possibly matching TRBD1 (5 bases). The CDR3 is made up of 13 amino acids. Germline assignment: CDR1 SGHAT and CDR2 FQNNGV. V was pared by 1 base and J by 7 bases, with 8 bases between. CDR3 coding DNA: TGTGCCAGCAGCTTAGGTAGGGGAAATGAGCAGTTCTTC. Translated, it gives CASSLGRGNEQFF.

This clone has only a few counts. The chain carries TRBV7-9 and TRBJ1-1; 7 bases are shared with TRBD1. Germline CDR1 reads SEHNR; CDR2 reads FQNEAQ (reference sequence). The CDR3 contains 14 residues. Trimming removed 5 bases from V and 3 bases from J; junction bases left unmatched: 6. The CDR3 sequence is CASSPLQGHTEAFF. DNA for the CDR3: TGTGCCAGCAGCCCCCTACAGGGGCACACTGAAGCTTTCTTT.

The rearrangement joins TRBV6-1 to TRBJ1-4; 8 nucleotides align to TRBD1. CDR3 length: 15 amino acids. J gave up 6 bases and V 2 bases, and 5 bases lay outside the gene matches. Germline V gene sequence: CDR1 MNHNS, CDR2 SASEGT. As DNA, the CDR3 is TGTGCCAGCAGTGAAACCCGGACAGGGTATGAAAAACTGTTTTTT. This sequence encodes CASSETRTGYEKLFF.

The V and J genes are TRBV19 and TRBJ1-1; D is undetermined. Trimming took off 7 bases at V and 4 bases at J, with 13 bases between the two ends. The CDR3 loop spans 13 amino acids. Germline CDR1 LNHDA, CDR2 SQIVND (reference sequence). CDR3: CASNPSGSTEAFF. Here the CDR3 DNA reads TGTGCCAGTAACCCCTCGGGGAGCACTGAAGCTTTCTTT. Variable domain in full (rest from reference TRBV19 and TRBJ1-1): DGGITQSPKYLFRKEGQNVTLSCEQNLNHDAMYWYRQDPGQGLRLIYYSQIVNDFQKGDIAEGYSVSREKKESFPLTVTSAQKNPTAFYLCASNPSGSTEAFFGQGTRLTVV.

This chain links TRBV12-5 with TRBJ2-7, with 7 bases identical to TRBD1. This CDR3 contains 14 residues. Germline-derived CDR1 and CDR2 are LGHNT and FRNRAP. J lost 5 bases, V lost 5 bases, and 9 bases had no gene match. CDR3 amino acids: CASGPGRGLDEQYF. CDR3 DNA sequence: TGTGCTAGTGGTCCTGGCAGGGGGTTGGACGAGCAGTACTTC.

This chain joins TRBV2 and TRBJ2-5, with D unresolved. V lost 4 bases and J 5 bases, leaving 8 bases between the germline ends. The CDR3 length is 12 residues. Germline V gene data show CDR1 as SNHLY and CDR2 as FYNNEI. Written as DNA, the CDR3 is TGTGCCAGCAGTGTAGTGGGCGAGACCCAGTACTTC. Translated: CASSVVGETQYF. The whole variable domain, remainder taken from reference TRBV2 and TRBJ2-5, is EPEVTQTPSHQVTQMGQEVILRCVPISNHLYFYWYRQILGQKVEFLVSFYNNEISEKSEIFDDQFSVERPDGSNFTLKIRSTKLEDSAMYFCASSVVGETQYFGPGTRLLVL.

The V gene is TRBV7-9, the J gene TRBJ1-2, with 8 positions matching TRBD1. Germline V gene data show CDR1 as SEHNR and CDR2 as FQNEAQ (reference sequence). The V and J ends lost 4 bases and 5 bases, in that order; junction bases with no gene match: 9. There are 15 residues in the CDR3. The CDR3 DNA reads TGTGCCAGCAGCTCAATAAGGACAGGGCTTTATGGCTACACCTTC. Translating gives CASSSIRTGLYGYTF.

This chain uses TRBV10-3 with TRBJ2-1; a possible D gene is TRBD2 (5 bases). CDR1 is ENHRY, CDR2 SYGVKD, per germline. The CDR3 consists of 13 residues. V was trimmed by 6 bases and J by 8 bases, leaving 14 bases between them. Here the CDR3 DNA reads TGTGCCATCAGGACTACTAGAAGCGATGAGCAGTTCTTC. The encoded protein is CAIRTTRSDEQFF.

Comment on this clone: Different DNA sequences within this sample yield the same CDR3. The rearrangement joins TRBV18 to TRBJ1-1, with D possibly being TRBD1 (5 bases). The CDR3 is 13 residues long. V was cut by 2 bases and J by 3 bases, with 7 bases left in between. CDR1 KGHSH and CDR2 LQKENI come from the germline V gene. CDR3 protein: CASSPGQDTEAFF. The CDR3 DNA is TGTGCCAGCTCACCAGGACAAGACACTGAAGCTTTCTTT.

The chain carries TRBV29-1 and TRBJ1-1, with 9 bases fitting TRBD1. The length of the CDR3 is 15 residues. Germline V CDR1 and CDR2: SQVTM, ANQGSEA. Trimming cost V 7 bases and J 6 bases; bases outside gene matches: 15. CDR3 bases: TGCAGCGACCTCCCTTCGGGGACAGGGTCCTCTGAAGCTTTCTTT. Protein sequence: CSDLPSGTGSSEAFF.

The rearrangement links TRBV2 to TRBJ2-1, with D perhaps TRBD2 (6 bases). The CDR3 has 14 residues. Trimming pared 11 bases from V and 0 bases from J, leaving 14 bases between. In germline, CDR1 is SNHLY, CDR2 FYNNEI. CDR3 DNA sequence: TGTGCCGGAGGGGAACGACGCTCCTACAATGAGCAGTTCTTC. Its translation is CAGGERRSYNEQFF.

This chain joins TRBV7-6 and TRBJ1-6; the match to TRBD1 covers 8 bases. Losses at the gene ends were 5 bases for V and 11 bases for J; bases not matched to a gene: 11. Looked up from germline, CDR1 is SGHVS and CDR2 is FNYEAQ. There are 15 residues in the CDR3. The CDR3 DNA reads TGTGCCAGCAGCCCCTGGACAGGGAAGGAGGCACCCCTCCACTTT. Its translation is CASSPWTGKEAPLHF.

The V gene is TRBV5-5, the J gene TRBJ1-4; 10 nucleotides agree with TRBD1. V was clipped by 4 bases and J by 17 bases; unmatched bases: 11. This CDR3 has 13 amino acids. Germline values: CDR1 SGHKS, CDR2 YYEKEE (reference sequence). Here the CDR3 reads CASSPFGTGEFFF. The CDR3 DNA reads TGTGCCAGCAGCCCCTTCGGGACAGGGGAGTTTTTTTTT.

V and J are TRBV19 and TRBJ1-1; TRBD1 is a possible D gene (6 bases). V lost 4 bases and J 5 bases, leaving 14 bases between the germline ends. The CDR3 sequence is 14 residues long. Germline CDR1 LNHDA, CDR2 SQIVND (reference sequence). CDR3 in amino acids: CASSNRGRGTEAFF. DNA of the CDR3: TGTGCCAGTAGTAATAGGGGGAGAGGGACTGAAGCTTTCTTT.

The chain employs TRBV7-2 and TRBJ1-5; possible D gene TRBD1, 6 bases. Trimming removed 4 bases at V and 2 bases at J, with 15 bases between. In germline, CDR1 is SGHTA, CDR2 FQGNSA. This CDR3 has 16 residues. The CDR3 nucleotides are TGTGCCAGCAGCTCCGGGGGGCGGCCCGGCAATCAGCCCCAGCATTTT. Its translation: CASSSGGRPGNQPQHF.

Written as DNA, the CDR3 is TGTGCCATCAGGGGGACAGAGGATCAGCCCCAGCATTTT. This encodes CAIRGTEDQPQHF. This chain links TRBV10-3 with TRBJ1-5; 7 bases match TRBD1. This CDR3 has 13 amino acids. Germline V gene data show CDR1 as ENHRY and CDR2 as SYGVKD. Germline trimming cut 6 bases from V and 5 bases from J; bases unmatched to any gene: 4.

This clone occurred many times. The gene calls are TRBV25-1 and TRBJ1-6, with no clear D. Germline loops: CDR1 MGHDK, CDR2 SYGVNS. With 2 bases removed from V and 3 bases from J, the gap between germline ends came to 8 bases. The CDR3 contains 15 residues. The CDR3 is CASSERANYNSPLHF. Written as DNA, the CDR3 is TGTGCCAGCAGTGAACGTGCGAACTATAATTCACCCCTCCACTTT.

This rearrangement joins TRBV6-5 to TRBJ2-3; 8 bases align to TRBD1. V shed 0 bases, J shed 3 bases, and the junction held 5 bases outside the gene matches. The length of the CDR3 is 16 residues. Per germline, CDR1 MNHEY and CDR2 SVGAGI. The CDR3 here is CASSYSPDRATDTQYF. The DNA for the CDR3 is TGTGCCAGCAGTTACTCTCCGGACAGGGCGACAGATACGCAGTATTTT.

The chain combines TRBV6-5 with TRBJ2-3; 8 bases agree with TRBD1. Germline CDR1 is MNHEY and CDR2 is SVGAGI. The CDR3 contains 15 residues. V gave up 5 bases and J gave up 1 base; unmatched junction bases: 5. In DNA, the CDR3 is TGTGCCAGCAGTACCCCAGGGGGCCGCACAGATACGCAGTATTTT. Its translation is CASSTPGGRTDTQYF.

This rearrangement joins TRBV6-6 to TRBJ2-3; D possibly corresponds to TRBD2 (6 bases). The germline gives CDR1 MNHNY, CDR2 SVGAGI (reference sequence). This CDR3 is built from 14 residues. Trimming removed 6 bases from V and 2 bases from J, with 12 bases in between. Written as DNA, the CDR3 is TGTGCCAGCAGCGAACTAGCACCCACAGATACGCAGTATTTT. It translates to CASSELAPTDTQYF.